This record covers a single TCR beta chain. The antigen is undetermined. Profiled with immunoSEQ multiplex PCR; TCRdb holds only in-frame clones, not every one. The sample consists of thousands of clones, around 75% of them appearing once. After pathologic assessment, macro-dissection selected premalignant or tumor cells for extraction. The source of the sample is a study of immune evolution from preneoplasia to lung adenocarcinoma. About the research overall: HLA loss of heterozygosity: around 6.5% AIS, about 14% MIA, approximately 31% ADC, none AAH.

General observations from the study: Top clone share appeared to fall from AAH through AIS, MIA, adenocarcinoma.

CDR1 and CDR2 from the germline V gene are SGHRS and YFSETQ. Trimming took off 3 bases at V and 10 bases at J, with 23 bases between the two ends. This CDR3 region has 16 residues. The TCR originated in a donor of 70 years or more with lung adenocarcinoma. V is TRBV5-1 and J is TRBJ2-1; possibly TRBD1 or TRBD2 for D (6 bases each). The sequenced material came from FFPE minimally invasive lung adenocarcinoma tissue. The CDR3 sequence is CASSSLTGLLGGEQFF. The DNA of the CDR3 is TGCGCCAGCAGCTCGCTAACAGGCCTCTTAGGGGGGGAGCAGTTCTTC.